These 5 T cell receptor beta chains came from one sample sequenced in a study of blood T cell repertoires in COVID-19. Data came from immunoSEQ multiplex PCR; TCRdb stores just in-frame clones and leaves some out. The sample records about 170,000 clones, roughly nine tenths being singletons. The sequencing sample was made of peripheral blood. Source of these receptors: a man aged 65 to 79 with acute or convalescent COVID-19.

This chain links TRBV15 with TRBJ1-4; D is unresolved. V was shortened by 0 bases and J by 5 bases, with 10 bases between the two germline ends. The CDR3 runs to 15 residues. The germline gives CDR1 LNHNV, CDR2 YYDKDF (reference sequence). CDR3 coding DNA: TGTGCCACCAGCAGAGATAAAAACAGAAATGAAAAACTGTTTTTT. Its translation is CATSRDKNRNEKLFF.

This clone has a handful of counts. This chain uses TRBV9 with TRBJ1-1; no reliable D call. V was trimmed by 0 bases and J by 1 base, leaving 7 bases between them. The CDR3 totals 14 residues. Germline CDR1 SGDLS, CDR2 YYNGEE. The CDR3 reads CASSVDPRNTEAFF. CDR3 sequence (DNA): TGTGCCAGCAGCGTAGATCCGAGGAACACTGAAGCTTTCTTT.

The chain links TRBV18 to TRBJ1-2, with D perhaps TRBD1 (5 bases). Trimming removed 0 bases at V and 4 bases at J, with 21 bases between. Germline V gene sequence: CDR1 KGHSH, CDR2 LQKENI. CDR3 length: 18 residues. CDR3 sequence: CASSPPRARPEGFYGYTF. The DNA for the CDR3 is TGTGCCAGCTCACCACCGCGGGCACGCCCGGAGGGGTTCTATGGCTACACCTTC.

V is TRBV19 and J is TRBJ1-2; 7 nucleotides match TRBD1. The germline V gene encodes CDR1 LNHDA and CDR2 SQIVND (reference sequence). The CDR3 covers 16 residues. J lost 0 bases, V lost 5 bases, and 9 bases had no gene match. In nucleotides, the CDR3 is TGTGCCAGTAGTCCCCCCAGGGACAGAGCTAACTATGGCTACACCTTC. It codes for CASSPPRDRANYGYTF. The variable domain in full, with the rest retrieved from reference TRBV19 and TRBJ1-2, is DGGITQSPKYLFRKEGQNVTLSCEQNLNHDAMYWYRQDPGQGLRLIYYSQIVNDFQKGDIAEGYSVSREKKESFPLTVTSAQKNPTAFYLCASSPPRDRANYGYTFGSGTRLTVV.

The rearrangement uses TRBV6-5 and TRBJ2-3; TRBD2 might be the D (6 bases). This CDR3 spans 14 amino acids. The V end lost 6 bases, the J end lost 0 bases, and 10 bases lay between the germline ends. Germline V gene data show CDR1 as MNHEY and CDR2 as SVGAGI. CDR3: CASRGGLSTDTQYF. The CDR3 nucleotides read TGTGCCAGCAGGGGGGGACTTAGCACAGATACGCAGTATTTT.